This T cell receptor beta chain was obtained from a study of blood T cell repertoires in COVID-19. Study-wide background: Material from acute and convalescent COVID-19 was sourced from the United States, Italy and Spain. PBMCs, B-cell-depleted T cells, or T cells provided the cDNA or gDNA that made up the material.

This clone occurred many times. Original analysis: Quantification of nucleated cells was approximated via reference gene primer amplification. Profiling relied on immunoSEQ multiplex PCR, and the TCRdb table lists in-frame clones only, not all of them. The D gene and trimming were derived from the DNA, and the V and J assignments and clone size from that table. The table lists some 200,000 clones, approximately 89% of them singletons. The CDR3 consists of 15 residues. V was clipped by 1 base and J by 1 base, with 11 bases between them. The germline gives CDR1 LGHNA, CDR2 YSLEER. The TCR originated in a man aged 40-49 years with active or convalescent COVID-19. The sample consisted of peripheral blood. The V gene is TRBV4-3, the J gene TRBJ2-7; D is undetermined. The CDR3 sequence: CASSQGPVRSYEQYF. The DNA of the CDR3 is TGCGCCAGCAGCCAAGGACCGGTCAGGTCCTACGAGCAGTACTTC.